This T cell receptor (beta chain) is from a study of T cells in Graves' hyperthyroidism and ophthalmopathy. These patients, aged 18 to 65, had recently diagnosed hyperthyroidism lasting under 2 months. This clonotype was seen many times. The TCR beta CDR3 regions underwent amplification using RNA transcripts as the source. First-round RT-PCR targeting the TCR CDR3 was performed with the HTBI primer set. Each CDR3 protein is one row after TCRdb ran MiXCR on the multiplex PCR reads. This sample has under 550,000 distinct CDR3 sequences; about 13% occur once, and the top ten carry 4% to 6.5%. CDR1 is DFQATT, CDR2 SNEGSKA, per germline (reference sequence). V lost 0 bases to trimming and J lost 6 bases; unmatched junction nucleotides: 12. This CDR3 spans 18 amino acids.

The sequence derives from a woman aged 18-35 years with Graves' hyperthyroidism. Sequences were obtained from blood. The chain has TRBV20-1 and TRBJ2-1, with TRBD2 matching over 12 bases. The CDR3 region has the DNA TGCAGTGCTAGAGATCAGCGGCTAGCGGGAGGGCAACGCAATGAGCAGTTCTTC. Translated: CSARDQRLAGGQRNEQFF.